A single sample is the source of the 5 T cell receptor beta chains below, sequenced in a study of blood T cell repertoires in COVID-19. Here immunoSEQ multiplex PCR was the method, and the copy in TCRdb shows in-frame clones only, minus some. Here the sample spans 150,000 to 200,000 clones, approximately 85% being singletons. Sequencing input: PBMCs or T cells enriched from blood (not recorded which). These receptors originate from a middle-aged man who had recovered from COVID-19.

The V gene is TRBV6-5, the J gene TRBJ2-5; D unclear. This CDR3 comprises 11 residues. V was clipped by 6 bases and J by 3 bases, with 5 bases between them. Germline lookup yields CDR1 MNHEY and CDR2 SVGAGI. CDR3 sequence (DNA): TGTGCCAGCAGCCTAAAAGAGACCCAGTACTTC. It codes for CASSLKETQYF.

This chain uses TRBV5-1 with TRBJ1-1; a possible D gene is TRBD1 (5 bases). The ends were cut back, 0 bases at V and 1 base at J, with 10 bases in the middle. The CDR3 runs to 15 residues. Germline-derived CDR1 and CDR2 are SGHRS and YFSETQ. The CDR3 reads CASSLGATANTEAFF. The CDR3 DNA follows: TGCGCCAGCAGCTTGGGGGCGACAGCGAACACTGAAGCTTTCTTT.

The chain has TRBV27 and TRBJ1-2; the D is unclear. Germline CDR1 reads MNHEY; CDR2 reads SMNVEV (reference sequence). V was pared by 6 bases and J by 4 bases, with 6 bases between. The length of the CDR3 is 11 residues. The CDR3 protein is CASSLIYGYTF. In DNA, the CDR3 is TGTGCCAGCAGCCTTATCTATGGCTACACCTTC.

The V call is TRBV5-1, the J call TRBJ2-3, with 7 bases aligning to TRBD2. The CDR3 consists of 14 residues. The V and J ends lost 5 bases and 5 bases, in that order; junction bases with no gene match: 8. The germline gives CDR1 SGHRS, CDR2 YFSETQ. The CDR3 DNA reads as TGCGCCAGCAGAAAGCGGGACGGAGTAGATACGCAGTATTTT. Protein sequence: CASRKRDGVDTQYF.

The chain recombines TRBV29-1 with TRBJ1-2; D not certain. The CDR3 length is 14 residues. The germline CDR1 and CDR2 sequences are SQVTM and ANQGSEA. V was shortened by 7 bases and J by 4 bases, with 19 bases between the two germline ends. The CDR3 sequence is CSARLGSYGYGYTF. The CDR3, as DNA: TGCAGCGCACGTTTAGGGAGCTATGGCTATGGCTACACCTTC.